The clone carrying this TCR beta chain was detected many times. Its cognate antigen is unknown. These data come from a study of T cells in Graves' hyperthyroidism and ophthalmopathy. General study results and limits: Ophthalmopathy was distinguished from stable hyperthyroidism by 13 V-J signatures.

This CDR3 spans 15 amino acids. Trimming removed 2 bases from V and 3 bases from J, with 12 bases in between. CDR1 and CDR2 (germline): KGHDR, SFDVKD. RNA transcripts served as the template for amplifying TCR beta CDR3 regions. Researchers ran a first-round RT-PCR on the TCR CDR3 using the HTBI primer set. TCRdb used MiXCR to reprocess the multiplex PCR reads, holding one entry per CDR3 protein. The repertoire holds a few hundred thousand distinct CDR3 sequences, with 15% to 20% as singletons. If no ophthalmopathy progression occurred within 18 months, Graves' hyperthyroidism was stable. PBMCs came from 8.5 to 10 ml fresh peripheral blood.

The chain links TRBV24-1 to TRBJ1-2; D unclear. The TCR comes from a woman aged 18-29 years with Graves' hyperthyroidism. The source material was blood. Here the CDR3 reads CATSDSQLLDYGYTF. DNA for the CDR3: TGTGCCACCAGTGATTCCCAACTCCTCGACTATGGCTACACCTTC.